This T cell receptor beta chain was retrieved from a study of CD8 T cell repertoires and HIV-1 epitope variants. This clone showed up just a few times. Measured with immunoSEQ multiplex PCR; TCRdb has only the in-frame clones, and not every one. This table holds 80,000 to 95,000 clones, roughly four fifths found once. The V gene's germline CDR1 is MNHEY and CDR2 SVGAGI. Trimming cost V 3 bases and J 0 bases, with 12 bases left between them. The CDR3 loop spans 15 amino acids. Sequences were obtained from uncultured baseline CD8+ T cells from peripheral blood mononuclear cells (PBMCs). This receptor was identified in a male donor with HIV. The chain links TRBV6-5 to TRBJ2-7; D perhaps matches TRBD2 (6 bases). CDR3 DNA sequence: TGTGCCAGCAGTTATAAGCGGGTCCTCTCCTACGAGCAGTACTTC. It yields the protein CASSYKRVLSYEQYF.